This note documents a single T cell receptor (beta chain) sequence. As yet, its antigen is unknown. This sample stems from a study of cytomegalovirus exposure and HLA in healthy donors. Overall study context: Membership in the Caucasian-associated ancestry cluster was found for 75% to 85% of nearly 400 genotyped donors. General observations from the study: Most TCR sequences were rare, but some public TCRs occurred in many donors.

The V end lost 0 bases, the J end lost 3 bases, and 12 bases lay between the germline ends. The V gene's germline CDR1 is LGHNA and CDR2 YSLEER. The CDR3 length is 15 residues. The PCR used 60 Vbeta and 13 Jbeta primers. Assay used: immunoSEQ multiplex PCR; TCRdb lists only in-frame clones, some missing. Of about 140,000 clones listed, over 70% were seen once; the top ten hold 4.5% to 6%. Specimen: PBMCs. This receptor was identified in a male donor in good health and CMV-seronegative. V and J are TRBV4-3 and TRBJ2-7, with D maybe TRBD2 (7 bases). The CDR3 loop reads CASSQDVGGHYEQYF. DNA of the CDR3: TGCGCCAGCAGCCAAGATGTCGGGGGGCACTACGAGCAGTACTTC.